One sample yielded the 12 T cell receptor beta chains listed below, sequenced in a study of T cell clones after liver transplantation (dated by TCRdb to about 2019). Library preparation was by the immunoSEQ multiplex PCR assay. TCRdb stores this immuneACCESS table with in-frame sequences only. Part of the clones is absent; in the studies checked, under half of the shortfall reflects unresolved V genes, and no reason is known for the rest. The table for this sample lists roughly 12,000 clones; roughly 74% of them were counted only once. The leading ten clones occupy approximately 31% of the sample. This specimen consisted of CD8+ T cells from blood, obtained at the 22-month timepoint. Every receptor here comes from a human patient who received a liver transplant. Post transplant, some T cells may arise from the graft donor.

This chain uses TRBV5-5 with TRBJ1-1; no clear D. The V and J ends lost 3 bases and 4 bases respectively, with 4 bases between them. The CDR3 length is 11 residues. Per germline, CDR1 SGHKS and CDR2 YYEKEE (reference sequence). The CDR3 nucleotides are TGTGCCAGCAGCTCTAGCACTGAAGCTTTCTTT. This encodes CASSSSTEAFF.

This clone was seen once. The V gene is TRBV5-8, the J gene TRBJ1-1; D unresolved. V lost 3 bases, J lost 0 bases, and 6 bases lay in between. CDR1 SGHTS and CDR2 YDEGEE come from the germline V gene. The CDR3 is 13 residues long. CDR3 region: CASSSLLNTEAFF. DNA for the CDR3: TGTGCCAGCAGCTCCCTCCTGAACACTGAAGCTTTCTTT.

The table lists this clone with a count of one. The chain combines TRBV5-6 with TRBJ1-4; D is possibly TRBD1 (6 bases). The germline V gene has CDR1 SGHDT and CDR2 YYEEEE. Deletions cut 8 bases from V and 4 bases from J, with 15 bases between. This CDR3 contains 14 residues. CDR3 sequence: CASSLGQNNEKLFF. In nucleotides, the CDR3 is TGTGCCAGTAGCCTTGGACAGAATAATGAAAAACTGTTTTTT.

J is TRBJ2-5 and V is TRBV7-8; 7 bases align to TRBD2. The CDR3 covers 15 residues. Germline CDR1 and CDR2: SGHVS and FQNEAQ. The trim removed 6 bases at V and 0 bases at J, leaving 7 bases unmatched. In DNA, the CDR3 is TGTGCCAGCAGAATAGTCGGGGGGAACCAAGAGACCCAGTACTTC. It yields the protein CASRIVGGNQETQYF.

The V gene is TRBV29-1, the J gene TRBJ2-7, with D maybe TRBD1 (6 bases). CDR1 is SQVTM, CDR2 ANQGSEA, per germline. The CDR3 covers 12 residues. V lost 4 bases and J 3 bases, leaving 10 bases between the germline ends. CDR3 in amino acids: CSVVVRGYEQYF. The CDR3 coding sequence is TGCAGCGTTGTAGTCAGGGGCTACGAGCAGTACTTC.

The V and J genes are TRBV18 and TRBJ1-2, with D maybe TRBD1 (5 bases). Germline CDR1 is KGHSH and CDR2 is LQKENI. The CDR3 has 15 residues. The V end was cut by 4 bases, the J end by 2 bases, with 14 bases between. The CDR3 DNA follows: TGTGCCAGCTCACTCCGGACACCCCCGAACTATGGCTACACCTTC. It translates to CASSLRTPPNYGYTF.

The chain links TRBV27 to TRBJ1-1, with D unresolved. Looked up from germline, CDR1 is MNHEY and CDR2 is SMNVEV (reference sequence). The CDR3 loop spans 13 amino acids. V was shortened by 1 base and J by 0 bases, with 3 bases between the two germline ends. The CDR3: CASSLYMNTEAFF. The DNA of the CDR3 is TGTGCCAGCAGTTTATATATGAACACTGAAGCTTTCTTT.

The V call is TRBV28, the J call TRBJ1-4; 9 nucleotides align to TRBD1. With 6 bases clipped from V and 4 bases from J, the junction kept 9 bases outside the gene matches. In germline, CDR1 is MDHEN, CDR2 SYDVKM. The CDR3 length is 16 residues. The CDR3 sequence is CASRPDRGGSNEKLFF. In DNA, the CDR3 is TGTGCCAGCAGACCGGACAGGGGAGGAAGTAATGAAAAACTGTTTTTT.

Sample share makes this clone large (0.1 to 1%). The V gene is TRBV19, the J gene TRBJ2-5, with 9 bases identical to TRBD1. CDR1 and CDR2 from the germline V gene are LNHDA and SQIVND (reference sequence). This CDR3 contains 15 residues. The ends lost 5 bases at V and 3 bases at J; junction bases unmatched: 7. The CDR3 protein is CASSDAGTGKETQYF. For the CDR3, the DNA is TGTGCCAGTAGTGACGCCGGGACAGGGAAAGAGACCCAGTACTTC.

This clone was detected once. The rearrangement joins TRBV19 to TRBJ1-2, with 7 nucleotides matching TRBD1. Germline CDR1 is LNHDA and CDR2 is SQIVND (reference sequence). The CDR3 is 17 amino acids. The ends lost 6 bases at V and 4 bases at J; junction bases unmatched: 17. This CDR3 is CASRRFDREERTYGYTF. The DNA of the CDR3 is TGTGCCAGTAGGCGCTTTGACAGGGAAGAACGGACCTATGGCTACACCTTC.

V is TRBV27 and J is TRBJ1-2; 9 nucleotides line up with TRBD1. Trimming at V came to 5 bases and at J to 6 bases, leaving 10 bases not matched to a gene. Germline lookup yields CDR1 MNHEY and CDR2 SMNVEV (reference sequence). The CDR3 has 15 amino acids. The CDR3: CASSARTGGAHGYTF. The DNA of the CDR3 is TGTGCCAGCAGTGCCCGAACAGGGGGCGCACATGGCTACACCTTC.

This chain uses TRBV28 with TRBJ2-3; no reliable D call. The germline V and J ends were trimmed by 5 bases and 4 bases, with 7 bases remaining between them. This CDR3 has 12 residues. Germline-derived CDR1 and CDR2 are MDHEN and SYDVKM. The CDR3 DNA reads as TGTGCCAGCAGTCCCCGGCCAGATACGCAGTATTTT. Amino acids: CASSPRPDTQYF. Looking up the rest from reference TRBV28 and TRBJ2-3 gives the full variable domain: DVKVTQSSRYLVKRTGEKVFLECVQDMDHENMFWYRQDPGLGLRLIYFSYDVKMKEKGDIPEGYSVSREKKERFSLILESASTNQTSMYLCASSPRPDTQYFGPGTRLTVL.